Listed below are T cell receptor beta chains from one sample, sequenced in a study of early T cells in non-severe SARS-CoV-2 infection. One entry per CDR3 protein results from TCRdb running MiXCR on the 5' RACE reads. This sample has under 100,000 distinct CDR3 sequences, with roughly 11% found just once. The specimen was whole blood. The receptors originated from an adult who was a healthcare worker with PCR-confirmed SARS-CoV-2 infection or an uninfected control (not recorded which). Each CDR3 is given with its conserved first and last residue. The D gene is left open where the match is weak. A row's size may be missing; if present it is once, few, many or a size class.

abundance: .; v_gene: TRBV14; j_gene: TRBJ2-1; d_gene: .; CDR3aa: CASSQVPSGPEMLF; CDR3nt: TGTGCCAGCAGCCAAGTACCTTCGGGGCCAGAAATGCTCTTC
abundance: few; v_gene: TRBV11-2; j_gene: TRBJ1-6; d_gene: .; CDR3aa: CASSSIHGQNLHF; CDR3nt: TGTGCCAGCAGCTCCATTCACGGTCAAAACCTCCACTTT
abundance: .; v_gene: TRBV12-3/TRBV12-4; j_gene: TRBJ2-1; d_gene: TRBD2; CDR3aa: CASSLGSGAEEFF; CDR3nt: TGTGCCAGCAGTTTGGGTAGCGGGGCCGAGGAGTTCTTC
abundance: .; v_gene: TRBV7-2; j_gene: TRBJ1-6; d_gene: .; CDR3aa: CASSLSPGDNSPLHF; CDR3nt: TGTGCCAGCAGCTTATCCCCAGGGGATAATTCACCCCTCCACTTT
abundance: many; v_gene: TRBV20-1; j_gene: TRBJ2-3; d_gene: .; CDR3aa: CSAKRGGLEADTQYF; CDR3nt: TGCAGTGCTAAGAGGGGTGGACTGGAGGCAGATACGCAGTATTTT
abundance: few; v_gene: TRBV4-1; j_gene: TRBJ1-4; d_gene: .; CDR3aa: CASSQPTQTHEKLFF; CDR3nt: TGCGCCAGCAGCCAACCCACCCAAACGCATGAAAAACTGTTTTTT
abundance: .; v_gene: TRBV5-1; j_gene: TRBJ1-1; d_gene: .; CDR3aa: CASSLAYRDSTEAFF; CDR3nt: TGCGCCAGCAGCTTGGCTTACAGGGATAGCACTGAAGCTTTCTTT
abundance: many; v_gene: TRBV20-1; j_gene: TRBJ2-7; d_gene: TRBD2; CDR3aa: CSARDEVAGGRGYEQYF; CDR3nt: TGCAGTGCTAGAGATGAAGTAGCGGGGGGGCGTGGGTACGAGCAGTACTTC
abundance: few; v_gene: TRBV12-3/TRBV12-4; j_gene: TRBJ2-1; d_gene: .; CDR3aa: CASSRSGEQFF; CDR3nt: TGTGCCAGCAGTCGCAGCGGAGAGCAGTTCTTC
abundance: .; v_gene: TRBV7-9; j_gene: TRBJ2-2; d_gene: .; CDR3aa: CASSLRQNTGELFF; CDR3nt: TGTGCCAGCAGCTTAAGACAGAACACCGGGGAGCTGTTTTTT
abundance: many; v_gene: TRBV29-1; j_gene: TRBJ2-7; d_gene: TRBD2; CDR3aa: CSVDRGLAGVVYEQYF; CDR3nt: TGCAGCGTCGATCGTGGACTAGCGGGGGTGGTCTACGAGCAGTACTTC
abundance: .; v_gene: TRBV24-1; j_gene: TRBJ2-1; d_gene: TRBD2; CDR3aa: CATSATGLASGRAQQFF; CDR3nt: TGTGCCACCAGTGCAACAGGGCTGGCTAGCGGGAGGGCTCAGCAGTTCTTC
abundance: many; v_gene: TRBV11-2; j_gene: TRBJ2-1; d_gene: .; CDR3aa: CASSSLSGSSYNEQFF; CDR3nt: TGTGCCAGCAGCTCCCTTAGTGGTTCTTCCTACAATGAGCAGTTCTTC
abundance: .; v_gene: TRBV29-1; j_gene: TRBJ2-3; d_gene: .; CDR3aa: CSVALLEGIITDTQYF; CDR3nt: TGCAGCGTCGCCCTTCTTGAGGGCATAATCACAGATACGCAGTATTTT
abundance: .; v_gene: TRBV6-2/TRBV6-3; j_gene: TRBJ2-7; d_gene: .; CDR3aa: CASSSTGRNYEQYF; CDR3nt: TGTGCCAGCAGTTCGACAGGAAGGAACTACGAGCAGTACTTC
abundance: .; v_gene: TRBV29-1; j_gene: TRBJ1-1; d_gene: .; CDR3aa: CSVPDGAMNTEAFF; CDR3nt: TGCAGCGTTCCGGACGGAGCCATGAACACTGAAGCTTTCTTT
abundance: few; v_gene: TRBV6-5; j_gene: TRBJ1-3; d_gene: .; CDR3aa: CASSYSPGPGNTIYF; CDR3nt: TGTGCCAGCAGTTACTCGCCAGGGCCTGGAAACACCATATATTTT